The clone carrying this T cell receptor beta chain was seen a few times. Under the authors' procedure: Estimates of nucleated cell counts were drawn from the amplification of reference gene primers. Assay used: immunoSEQ multiplex PCR; TCRdb lists only in-frame clones, some missing. For V, J and clone size, that table is used; D and trimming come from the DNA. The sample has 140,000 to 150,000 clones, around four fifths seen once. This entry belongs to a study of blood T cell repertoires in COVID-19. Overall study: COVID-19 samples, acute and convalescent, were from the United States, Italy and Spain. Sample material is recorded as cDNA or gDNA derived from T cells, B-cell-depleted T cells, or PBMCs.

The CDR3 covers 15 residues. Trimming cost V 1 base and J 2 bases, with 14 bases left between them. Per germline, CDR1 GTSNPN and CDR2 SVGIG (reference sequence). The sequence came from a woman aged 40 to 50 with active or convalescent COVID-19. Material for sequencing was peripheral blood. V usage is TRBV30 and J usage is TRBJ1-2; possible D gene TRBD1, 5 bases. The CDR3 loop is CAWSGPDSWNYGYTF. DNA of the CDR3: TGTGCCTGGAGTGGACCCGACAGTTGGAACTATGGCTACACCTTC.